This T cell receptor gamma chain was obtained from a study of human gamma delta and Vdelta1 T cells. Study-level findings and limits: Reportedly, Delta One T cells were polyclonal and broadly targeted acute myeloid leukemia.

This CDR3 region has 15 residues. V shed 3 bases, J shed 2 bases, and the junction held 10 bases outside the gene matches. Germline V CDR1 and CDR2: VENAVY, YDSYNSRV. TCRdb re-called the PCR reads with CATT. Counted here are some 5,000 gamma-chain clones, 25% to 35% occurring once; the ten biggest clones make up roughly 3%. This clone has more than one count but fewer than ten. What it recognizes is unknown. The chain has TRGV8 and TRGJ1 or TRGJ2. The TCR originated in a human donor in good health. The sequencing input was Vdelta1 gamma-delta T cells from blood grown in culture (DOT cells). CDR3 DNA sequence: TGTGCCACCTGGGATCCTCATCATTATTATTATAAGAAACTCTTT. Translation gives CATWDPHHYYYKKLF.